The 20 T cell receptor beta chains reported below all come from one sample, sequenced in a study of OX40 agonist ivuxolimab in advanced cancers. The protocol was immunoSEQ multiplex PCR, while the TCRdb copy is restricted to in-frame clones and leaves out a portion. The data contain approximately 54,000 clones, around 90% of them seen just once; the ten biggest clones take up 8.7%. Material: CD4+ or CD8+ T cells sorted from blood, obtained in a trial of the OX40 agonist ivuxolimab. The receptors were sampled from an adult with an advanced solid tumor such as melanoma, head and neck, liver or kidney cancer.

The genes are TRBV27 and TRBJ1-1, with D possibly TRBD1 on 5 matching bases. Trimming removed 0 bases at V and 5 bases at J, with 13 bases between. This CDR3 has 15 residues. The V gene's germline CDR1 is MNHEY and CDR2 SMNVEV (reference sequence). The CDR3 is CASSLSDAGETEAFF. The CDR3 region has the DNA TGTGCCAGCAGTTTATCGGACGCGGGGGAGACTGAAGCTTTCTTT.

This rearrangement joins TRBV5-5 to TRBJ1-1; no clear D gene. The V end lost 2 bases, the J end lost 8 bases, and 7 bases lay between the germline ends. Germline V gene sequence: CDR1 SGHKS, CDR2 YYEKEE (reference sequence). The CDR3 has 11 residues. The chain's CDR3 is CASSLGAEAFF. CDR3 DNA sequence: TGTGCCAGCAGCTTAGGAGCCGAAGCTTTCTTT.

The rearrangement links TRBV16 to TRBJ2-7; D is unclear. CDR1 KGHSY and CDR2 FQNENV come from the germline V gene. CDR3 length: 15 amino acids. Trimming removed 1 base at V and 6 bases at J, with 16 bases between. The CDR3 region is CASSQYLGPGFEQYF. The DNA for the CDR3 is TGTGCCAGCAGCCAATACCTAGGTCCCGGGTTCGAGCAGTACTTC.

V and J are TRBV11-3 and TRBJ2-7, with 9 nucleotides matching TRBD1. The germline V gene has CDR1 SGHNT and CDR2 YENEEA. Trimming took 3 bases from V and 2 from J; bases not matched to a gene: 5. CDR3 length: 15 residues. The chain's CDR3 is CASSFGTGKAYEQYF. The CDR3 coding sequence is TGTGCCAGCAGCTTTGGGACAGGGAAGGCCTACGAGCAGTACTTC.

The J gene is TRBJ2-5, the V gene TRBV7-9; 12 nucleotides match TRBD2. J lost 5 bases, V lost 3 bases, and 10 bases had no gene match. CDR1 and CDR2 from the germline V gene are SEHNR and FQNEAQ (reference sequence). This CDR3 is built from 17 residues. The CDR3 spells CASSFPTSGSWEETQYF. Here the CDR3 DNA reads TGTGCCAGCAGCTTCCCGACTAGCGGGAGCTGGGAGGAGACCCAGTACTTC.

The V gene is TRBV11-2, the J gene TRBJ2-7, with 15 bases lining up with TRBD2. Unmatched junction bases numbered 11, after V lost 6 bases and J lost 5 bases. Looked up from germline, CDR1 is SGHAT and CDR2 is FQNNGV. There are 17 residues in the CDR3. The CDR3 region is CASRGLAGGTLLDEQYF. The CDR3 nucleotides read TGTGCCAGCAGGGGACTAGCGGGAGGTACCCTCCTTGACGAGCAGTACTTC.

The CDR3 sequence: CSVDTGLKGNEQFF. As DNA, the CDR3 is TGCAGCGTTGATACCGGGCTTAAGGGCAATGAGCAGTTCTTC. The V and J genes are TRBV29-1 and TRBJ2-1, with unresolved D. V was trimmed by 3 bases and J by 6 bases, leaving 15 bases between them. Per the germline V gene, CDR1 is SQVTM and CDR2 is ANQGSEA. The CDR3 has 14 amino acids.

The chain joins TRBV28 to TRBJ1-1; D remains unclear. Looked up from germline, CDR1 is MDHEN and CDR2 is SYDVKM. V lost 6 bases and J 1 base, leaving 18 bases between the germline ends. This CDR3 comprises 16 residues. CDR3 coding DNA: TGTGCCAGCAGCCCATGGGGATTGGGCACGAACACTGAAGCTTTCTTT. Translated, it gives CASSPWGLGTNTEAFF.

This clone was picked up one time. The J gene is TRBJ2-7, the V gene TRBV4-2; a possible D gene is TRBD1 (6 bases). The V end was cut by 2 bases, the J end by 2 bases, with 10 bases between. From germline, CDR1 is LGHNA and CDR2 YNFKEQ. This CDR3 has 14 amino acids. The chain's CDR3 is CASSQSGHPYEQYF. The CDR3 DNA reads TGTGCCAGCAGCCAATCGGGACACCCCTACGAGCAGTACTTC.

This sequence joins TRBV27 and TRBJ2-1, with TRBD2 matching 7 bases. Germline CDR1 is MNHEY and CDR2 is SMNVEV (reference sequence). V lost 4 bases to trimming and J lost 2 bases; unmatched junction nucleotides: 11. The CDR3 consists of 17 residues. CDR3 in DNA: TGTGCCAGCAGTTCCCTACTGGCGGGGGATCCCTACAATGAGCAGTTCTTC. This translates into CASSSLLAGDPYNEQFF.

The chain carries TRBV6-5 and TRBJ2-7; D is perhaps TRBD1 or TRBD2 (5 bases each). Looked up from germline, CDR1 is MNHEY and CDR2 is SVGAGI. The V and J ends lost 0 bases and 6 bases respectively, with 18 bases between them. The CDR3 extends over 16 amino acids. The CDR3 loop is CASSYSLGGQGGEQYF. The CDR3 region has the DNA TGTGCCAGCAGTTACTCCCTAGGAGGACAAGGTGGCGAGCAGTACTTC.

The V call is TRBV13, the J call TRBJ2-5; the match to TRBD2 covers 13 bases. V lost 6 bases to trimming and J lost 5 bases; unmatched junction nucleotides: 6. This CDR3 comprises 15 residues. Per the germline V gene, CDR1 is PRHDT and CDR2 is FYEKMQ (reference sequence). The CDR3 sequence: CASSPGTSGVETQYF. CDR3 sequence (DNA): TGTGCCAGCAGTCCGGGGACTAGCGGGGTGGAGACCCAGTACTTC.

This clone was detected only once. The CDR3 nucleotides read TGTGCCAGCAGCGGGACATTGGTCTCTGGGGCCAACGTCCTGACTTTC. Amino acids: CASSGTLVSGANVLTF. The genes are TRBV9 and TRBJ2-6, with D perhaps TRBD1 (5 bases). The CDR3 has 16 residues. V shed 3 bases and J shed 0 bases, with 10 bases lying between them. Germline V gene lookup returns CDR1 SGDLS and CDR2 YYNGEE.

This sequence joins TRBV30 and TRBJ1-2; possibly TRBD1 for D (6 bases). This CDR3 has 14 residues. Germline V CDR1 and CDR2: GTSNPN, SVGIG (reference sequence). The V and J ends lost 2 bases and 2 bases respectively, with 12 bases between them. CDR3 protein: CAWSHPDRNYGYTF. CDR3 nucleotides: TGTGCCTGGAGTCATCCCGACAGGAACTATGGCTACACCTTC.

The chain employs TRBV6-1 and TRBJ1-5, with D possibly matching TRBD1 (5 bases). The CDR3 has 13 amino acids. Between the trimmed V and J ends, which lost 2 bases and 5 bases, there was a span of 7 bases. CDR1 MNHNS and CDR2 SASEGT come from the germline V gene. The CDR3 spells CASSEQGDQPQHF. The CDR3 DNA follows: TGTGCCAGCAGTGAACAGGGAGATCAGCCCCAGCATTTT.

This CDR3 reads CATSTIYSNQPQHF. The DNA for the CDR3 is TGTGCCACCAGCACCATCTATAGCAATCAGCCCCAGCATTTT. The V and J genes are TRBV15 and TRBJ1-5, with unresolved D. Germline V gives CDR1 LNHNV, CDR2 YYDKDF (reference sequence). This CDR3 has 14 amino acids. Trimming pared 4 bases from V and 0 bases from J, leaving 7 bases between.

The chain joins TRBV19 to TRBJ2-1, with 11 bases matching TRBD2. The V gene end was trimmed by 5 bases and the J gene end by 1 base; junction bases not matched to a gene: 7. The CDR3 consists of 17 residues. The germline gives CDR1 LNHDA, CDR2 SQIVND (reference sequence). The CDR3 sequence is CASSPTSGKSSYNEQFF. In DNA, the CDR3 is TGTGCCAGTAGTCCGACTAGCGGGAAATCGTCCTACAATGAGCAGTTCTTC.

The rearrangement uses TRBV2 and TRBJ2-4; 10 positions agree with TRBD1. The germline V gene has CDR1 SNHLY and CDR2 FYNNEI. CDR3 size: 17 residues. The J segment lost 9 bases and the V segment lost 3 bases, leaving 14 bases of the junction unmatched. The CDR3 DNA is TGTGCCAGCAGTGAGGGACAGGGGCTCGCCTTTGGGATCATTCAGTACTTC. Translation gives CASSEGQGLAFGIIQYF.

This chain uses TRBV28 with TRBJ2-7; 7 nucleotides align to TRBD1. This CDR3 has 14 residues. CDR1 is MDHEN, CDR2 SYDVKM, per germline. V lost 4 bases, J lost 2 bases, and 5 bases stayed unmatched. The CDR3 region is CASSSPDRPYEQYF. As DNA, the CDR3 is TGTGCCAGCAGTTCACCGGACAGGCCCTACGAGCAGTACTTC.

This clone was seen once. The rearrangement uses TRBV28 and TRBJ2-7; no definite D call. CDR3 length equals 12 residues. Germline V gene sequence: CDR1 MDHEN, CDR2 SYDVKM. Trimming took off 6 bases at V and 0 bases at J, with 6 bases between the two ends. CDR3 nucleotides: TGTGCCAGCAGCTCCACCTCCTACGAGCAGTACTTC. It specifies CASSSTSYEQYF.